This TCR beta chain was captured in a study of T-cell memory formation after mild COVID-19. For the study at large: TCR clusters were largely donor specific.

This CDR3 spans 11 amino acids. With V trimmed by 8 bases and J by 14 bases, 11 bases remained unmatched. A remark on this clonotype: No antigen is known for it.

TCRdb used MiXCR to reprocess the 5' RACE reads, holding one entry per CDR3 protein. The table includes fewer than 700,000 distinct CDR3 sequences, around 17% detected once. Overall study results and limits: There was a balanced CD4/CD8 profile in clones contracting day 15 to 85, and later expanders leaned CD4+.

The sequence derives from an adult woman who had mild COVID-19 (a few samples of this study predate the infection). Cell type and time point are not known. The chain uses TRBV12-3 or TRBV12-4 and TRBJ2-5, with 7 bases lining up with TRBD2. Sequenced material: PBMCs or a T cell subset sorted from them (not recorded which). In nucleotides, the CDR3 is TGTGCCAGCGGAGCGGGGACCACCAGATACTTC. It encodes CASGAGTTRYF.